This T cell receptor beta chain comes out of a study of T-cell reconstitution after alpha-beta-depleted transplantation in children listed by TCRdb under 2016. Study-level background: The study quantitatively tracked T-cell immune reconstitution after TCRalphabeta/CD19-depleted allogeneic hematopoietic cell transplantation in children using TCR repertoire profiling. Points the paper makes about the study in general: Over subsequent months, a decline in hyperexpanded clone frequencies was noted, and after one year, T-cell counts and TCRbeta diversity were mostly ascribed to newly produced T cells. In some patients, the high TCRbeta diversity seen at day 60 was put down to recipient T cells and intrathymic progenitors that had survived conditioning. About two months after transplant, the apparently early recovery of alphabetaT-cell counts reportedly depended on just several hundred clones that had expanded rapidly and came from non-depleted graft cells.

As concerns this clonotype: Its antigen remains undetermined. Base-call qualities are not available, and no considerably larger clone is one nucleotide away.

Cut back by 8 bases and 3 bases, the V and J ends lie 14 bases apart. As encoded in the germline V gene, CDR1 is KGHSH while CDR2 is LQKENI. The CDR3, cysteine through phenylalanine, is 13 amino acids long. Only the CDR3 region is kept as DNA, spanning 39 bases read in frame from base 1. The sample's treatment or condition, from its label and the paper: allogeneic hematopoietic cell transplantation with graft depleted of TCRalphabeta T cells and CD19 B cells. TCRalphabeta/CD19-depleted allogeneic hematopoietic cell grafts were given to the transplant recipients, all of whom were children. Libraries came from PCR. Sequencing took place on an Illumina HiSeq 2500. TCR library preparation used molecular barcoding, with unique molecular identifiers applied to normalize quantification of the TCRbeta repertoire. TCRdb applied fastp at Q25 and MiXCR to the public reads, then kept only in-frame beta chains. Each entry is one CDR3 protein sequence, shown with its most common DNA and genes. Across this sample there are about 78,000 distinct CDR3 sequences, with roughly 13% seen only once. Roughly 30% of the sample is in the top ten clones.

The sequence was obtained from a male patient between 2 and 10 years old who had a stem cell transplant for acute lymphoblastic leukemia, so the T cells may come from the graft donor. The rearrangement combines TRBV18 with TRBJ2-7; 6 matching bases give a weak D call of TRBD1. The sequenced sample was PBMCs, mostly from graft donor cells, obtained 180 days after TCRalphabeta/CD19-depleted stem cell transplant. CDR3 reads: CASTGTKLYEQYF. The sequenced DNA: TGTGCCAGCACCGGGACAAAGCTCTACGAGCAGTACTTC.